One and the same sample provided the 24 T cell receptor beta chains below, sequenced in a study of immune characterization of retroperitoneal liposarcoma. A single record per CDR3 protein comes from TCRdb applying MiXCR to the PCR reads. The sample lists roughly 8,000 distinct CDR3 sequences, roughly 29% occurring once. The sequenced sample consisted of blood. Receptor source: a male donor with retroperitoneal liposarcoma.

This clonotype was counted only a few times. V is TRBV4-1 and J is TRBJ1-2, with a tentative D call TRBD1 (5 bases). The germline V and J ends were trimmed by 4 bases and 3 bases, with 18 bases remaining between them. The germline CDR1 and CDR2 sequences are MGHRA and YSYEKL. The CDR3 spans 16 residues. CDR3 amino acids: CASSPRREVTDYGYTF. The CDR3 bases are TGCGCCAGCAGCCCCCGCCGGGAGGTGACAGACTATGGCTACACCTTC.

This clonotype showed up many times. The chain couples TRBV7-3 to TRBJ2-2; D uncertain. V lost 3 bases to trimming and J lost 4 bases, with 3 bases between them. This CDR3 has 12 amino acids. CDR1 is SGHTA and CDR2 is FQGTGA in the germline V gene. CDR3 sequence (DNA): TGTGCCAGCAGCTTCTCCACCGGGGAGCTGTTTTTT. Its protein is CASSFSTGELFF.

V gene TRBV6-1 combines with J gene TRBJ1-4; 7 positions agree with TRBD1. This CDR3 is built from 15 residues. CDR1 and CDR2 from the germline V gene are MNHNS and SASEGT. Trimming removed 4 bases from V and 5 bases from J; junction bases left unmatched: 7. The CDR3 nucleotides read TGTGCCAGCAGTGGACGTACAGGGGCAAATGAAAAACTGTTTTTT. Translation: CASSGRTGANEKLFF.

The J gene is TRBJ2-1, the V gene TRBV6-6; perhaps D is TRBD1 or TRBD2 (5 bases each). The DNA matches TRBJ2-7 better at its end, which makes the J call doubtful. This CDR3 has 13 residues. Germline CDR1 reads MNHNY; CDR2 reads SVGAGI (reference sequence). This CDR3 is CASNTGTKGEQYF. CDR3 DNA: TGTGCCAGCAATACCGGGACGAAGGGCGAGCAGTACTTC.

The table lists this clonotype with a few counts. The V gene is TRBV6-1, the J gene TRBJ2-5, with D perhaps matching TRBD2 (7 bases). The ends were cut back, 0 bases at V and 11 bases at J, with 19 bases in the middle. The CDR3 is 15 amino acids. CDR1 and CDR2 (germline): MNHNS, SASEGT. CDR3: CASSEAGGAYNEQYF. CDR3 sequence (DNA): TGTGCCAGCAGTGAAGCGGGGGGGGCCTACAATGAGCAGTACTTC.

CDR3 DNA sequence: TGTGCCAGCAGTTTGGGGACAGGGAGGACTACGACGACGCAGTATTTT. This translates into CASSLGTGRTTTTQYF. The V call is TRBV12-3 or TRBV12-4, the J call TRBJ2-3; TRBD1 agrees at 9 bases. CDR3 length equals 16 residues. V was pared by 3 bases and J by 9 bases, with 13 bases of the junction left unmatched.

The rearrangement joins TRBV24-1 to TRBJ2-5; the D is unclear. Germline V gene sequence: CDR1 KGHDR, CDR2 SFDVKD. This CDR3 comprises 13 residues. V lost 1 base, J lost 5 bases, and 7 bases lay in between. CDR3 coding DNA: TGTGCCACCAGTGATTTCTCCCCTGAGACCCAGTACTTC. This gives the protein CATSDFSPETQYF.

With respect to this clonotype: Relative to the germline gene, one junction end is altered; a read error may explain this. This chain joins TRBV7-7 and TRBJ2-1; D gene uncertain. This CDR3 has 13 residues. CDR1 SSHAT and CDR2 FNYEAQ come from the germline V gene (reference sequence). CDR3 sequence reads: CASSLPDGETQFF. CDR3 nucleotides: TGTGCTAGCAGCTTGCCCGACGGCGAGACCCAGTTCTTC.

The genes are TRBV4-1 and TRBJ2-1; D is possibly TRBD1 (5 bases). Per the germline V gene, CDR1 is MGHRA and CDR2 is YSYEKL. Trimming removed 0 bases from V and 4 bases from J, with 16 bases in between. This CDR3 has 17 residues. CDR3 region: CASSQDADSFGYNEQFF. In nucleotides, the CDR3 is TGCGCCAGCAGCCAAGATGCTGACAGTTTTGGGTACAATGAGCAGTTCTTC.

This sequence joins TRBV11-3 and TRBJ2-1; perhaps D is TRBD1 or TRBD2 (7 bases each). Germline lookup yields CDR1 SGHNT and CDR2 YENEEA. The CDR3 totals 17 residues. Trimming removed 5 bases from V and 3 bases from J, with 20 bases in between. CDR3 region: CASSKSGGQRRYNEQFF. The CDR3, as DNA: TGTGCCAGCAGCAAGTCGGGGGGACAGAGGCGCTACAATGAGCAGTTCTTC.

The chain links TRBV12-3 or TRBV12-4 to TRBJ2-3; 8 bases are a match to TRBD2. With 2 bases clipped from V and 4 bases from J, the junction kept 8 bases outside the gene matches. CDR3 length: 16 amino acids. This CDR3 is CASSLLGTRGADTQYF. In DNA, the CDR3 is TGTGCCAGCAGTTTATTAGGGACTAGGGGGGCAGATACGCAGTATTTT.

The chain joins TRBV6-1 to TRBJ2-2; TRBD2 agrees at 13 bases. The V segment lost 5 bases and the J segment 5 bases; nucleotides outside the gene matches: 8. The germline CDR1 and CDR2 sequences are MNHNS and SASEGT. CDR3 length: 17 residues. CDR3 sequence: CASSYRLAGGRTGELFF. CDR3 bases: TGTGCCAGCAGTTATAGACTAGCGGGAGGCCGGACCGGGGAGCTGTTTTTT.

The J gene is TRBJ2-1, the V gene TRBV6-1; D uncertain. The J call is in doubt because the DNA end fits TRBJ2-7 better. Germline values: CDR1 MNHNS, CDR2 SASEGT. The CDR3 has 13 residues. The CDR3 nucleotides are TGTGCCAGCAGTTACGACGGAACCTACGAGCAGTACTTC. Encoded protein: CASSYDGTYEQYF.

This clonotype is termed medium-sized. The chain employs TRBV7-6 and TRBJ2-3; D remains ambiguous. Trimming took off 4 bases at V and 4 bases at J, with 6 bases between the two ends. In germline, CDR1 is SGHVS, CDR2 FNYEAQ. This CDR3 region has 12 residues. The CDR3 DNA reads TGTGCCAGCAGCTCACGGCCAGATACGCAGTATTTT. Amino acid sequence: CASSSRPDTQYF.

V gene TRBV3-1 combines with J gene TRBJ1-2; the D is unclear. Germline CDR1 and CDR2: LGHDT and YNNKEL (reference sequence). This CDR3 region has 15 residues. The V and J ends lost 1 base and 2 bases respectively, with 11 bases between them. The DNA for the CDR3 is TGTGCCAGCAGCCAAGGGGATCTTCTGAACTATGGCTACACCTTC. This gives the protein CASSQGDLLNYGYTF. The full variable domain, completed using reference TRBV3-1 and TRBJ1-2, is DTAVSQTPKYLVTQMGNDKSIKCEQNLGHDTMYWYKQDSKKFLKIMFSYNNKELIINETVPNRFSPKSPDKAHLNLHINSLELGDSAVYFCASSQGDLLNYGYTFGSGTRLTVV.

This clonotype showed up just a few times. The chain uses TRBV6-1 and TRBJ2-1, with D uncertain. Germline assignment: CDR1 MNHNS and CDR2 SASEGT. V dropped 5 bases and J dropped 7 bases, with 9 bases sitting between them. CDR3 length: 12 amino acids. This CDR3 is CASSRSGNEQFF. The DNA of the CDR3 is TGTGCCAGCAGTAGGAGTGGGAATGAGCAGTTCTTC.

In this sample, this clonotype turned up a few times. V gene TRBV6-1 combines with J gene TRBJ2-3; the D is unclear. With 3 bases removed from V and 0 bases from J, the gap between germline ends came to 13 bases. Germline loops: CDR1 MNHNS, CDR2 SASEGT. This CDR3 contains 16 residues. The CDR3 is CASSDLLGSSTDTQYF. In DNA form, the CDR3 reads TGTGCCAGCAGTGACCTCCTGGGATCTAGCACAGATACGCAGTATTTT.

The rearrangement links TRBV27 to TRBJ2-1, with TRBD2 matching 13 bases. The V gene's germline CDR1 is MNHEY and CDR2 SMNVEV (reference sequence). V shed 8 bases and J 7 bases; nucleotides not matched to a gene: 8. The CDR3 consists of 15 residues. The CDR3 sequence is CASRRLAGGRNEQFF. DNA of the CDR3: TGTGCCAGCCGAAGACTAGCGGGAGGTCGTAATGAGCAGTTCTTC.

The chain uses TRBV6-1 and TRBJ2-7; 7 bases agree with TRBD2. The germline CDR1 and CDR2 sequences are MNHNS and SASEGT. V was clipped by 6 bases and J by 5 bases; unmatched bases: 7. The CDR3 loop spans 13 amino acids. In DNA form, the CDR3 reads TGTGCCAGCAGAGGGACTATAAACAACGAGCAGTACTTC. It encodes CASRGTINNEQYF.

For this clonotype: A read error may explain this, as a much larger clone is one base away. The chain joins TRBV7-6 to TRBJ2-5, with a possible D match to TRBD2 (5 bases). V was cut by 0 bases and J by 11 bases, with 22 bases left in between. Germline V gives CDR1 SGHVS, CDR2 FNYEAQ. This CDR3 comprises 16 residues. This CDR3 reads CASSLALAGYRSGQYF. CDR3 DNA: TGTGCCAGCAGCTTAGCGCTCGCGGGTTATCGTTCTGGGCAGTACTTC.

This clonotype was detected ten times or more. J is TRBJ2-3 and V is TRBV4-2; 9 bases fit TRBD2. Germline assignment: CDR1 LGHNA and CDR2 YNFKEQ. This CDR3 comprises 16 residues. V dropped 0 bases and J dropped 1; count of bases not matched to a gene: 2. The CDR3 nucleotides read TGTGCCAGCAGCCAAGAGCGGGAGGGCGGCACAGATACGCAGTATTTT. It is translated as CASSQEREGGTDTQYF.

V is TRBV11-3 and J is TRBJ2-1, with 9 bases lining up with TRBD2. CDR1 and CDR2 (germline): SGHNT, YENEEA. V trimming: 2 bases; J trimming: 0 bases; junction bases outside the gene matches: 8. The CDR3 contains 18 residues. The CDR3 nucleotides read TGTGCCAGCAGCTTAACCCTGACTAGCGGAGCCTCCTACAATGAGCAGTTCTTC. Protein sequence: CASSLTLTSGASYNEQFF.

This clonotype turned up a few times. The chain employs TRBV7-2 and TRBJ2-1, with TRBD2 matching over 12 bases. V shed 3 bases, J shed 3 bases, and the junction held 9 bases outside the gene matches. The CDR3 totals 18 residues. Germline V gene lookup returns CDR1 SGHTA and CDR2 FQGNSA. CDR3 sequence: CASSFRLAGEGGYNEQFF. CDR3 bases: TGTGCCAGCAGCTTCAGACTAGCGGGAGAAGGGGGCTACAATGAGCAGTTCTTC.

The rearrangement links TRBV25-1 to TRBJ1-1; 10 bases align to TRBD1. The germline gives CDR1 MGHDK, CDR2 SYGVNS. V trimming: 1 base; J trimming: 3 bases; junction bases outside the gene matches: 2. The CDR3 is 15 amino acids. The CDR3 region has the DNA TGTGCCAGCAGTGAATCTGGGACAGGGGACACTGAAGCTTTCTTT. Protein product: CASSESGTGDTEAFF.